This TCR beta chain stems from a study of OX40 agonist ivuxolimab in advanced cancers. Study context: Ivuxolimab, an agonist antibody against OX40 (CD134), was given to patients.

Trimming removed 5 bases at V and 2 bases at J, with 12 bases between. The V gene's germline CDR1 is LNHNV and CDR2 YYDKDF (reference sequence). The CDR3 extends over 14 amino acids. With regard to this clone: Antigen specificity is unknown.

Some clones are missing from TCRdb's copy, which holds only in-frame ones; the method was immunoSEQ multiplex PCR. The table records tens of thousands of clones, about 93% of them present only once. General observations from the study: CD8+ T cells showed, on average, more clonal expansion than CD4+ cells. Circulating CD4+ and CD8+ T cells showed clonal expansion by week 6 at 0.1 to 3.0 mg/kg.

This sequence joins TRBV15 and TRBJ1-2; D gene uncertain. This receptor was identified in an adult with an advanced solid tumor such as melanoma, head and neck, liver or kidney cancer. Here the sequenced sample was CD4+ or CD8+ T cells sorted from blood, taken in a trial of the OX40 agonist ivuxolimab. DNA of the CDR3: TGTGCCACCAGCTGGACTGGGGAAAACTATGGCTACACCTTC. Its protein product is CATSWTGENYGYTF.